The 31 T cell receptor beta chains given below trace back to one sample, sequenced in a study of blood T cell repertoires in COVID-19. TCRdb keeps only in-frame clones here, not all; method: immunoSEQ multiplex PCR. The data show about 160,000 clones, with around nine tenths seen just once and approximately 10% held by the top ten. The material sequenced was peripheral blood. The receptors were sampled from a woman in her 70s with COVID-19, enrolled during active disease.

V gene TRBV2 combines with J gene TRBJ1-6; a possible D gene is TRBD1 (6 bases). Germline-derived CDR1 and CDR2 are SNHLY and FYNNEI. This CDR3 has 17 amino acids. Trimming stripped 4 bases from V and 0 bases from J, with 13 bases between. In nucleotides, the CDR3 is TGTGCCAGCAGTGGGGGGGGGCTCAGCTCCTATAATTCACCCCTCCACTTT. It specifies CASSGGGLSSYNSPLHF.

This sequence joins TRBV9 and TRBJ1-6; 7 bases agree with TRBD1. The CDR3 has 15 residues. Losses at the gene ends were 2 bases for V and 8 bases for J; bases not matched to a gene: 7. Germline CDR1 SGDLS, CDR2 YYNGEE. The CDR3 DNA follows: TGTGCCAGCAGCGTTTCTGGGACAGCTGATTCACCCCTCCACTTT. It specifies CASSVSGTADSPLHF.

This sequence joins TRBV6-5 and TRBJ2-1; D may be TRBD1 (5 bases). The CDR3 runs to 12 residues. The V and J ends lost 5 bases and 8 bases respectively, with 10 bases between them. Germline CDR1 reads MNHEY; CDR2 reads SVGAGI. For the CDR3, the DNA is TGTGCCAGCAGTATGGGGCTACATGAGCAGTTCTTC. Amino acids: CASSMGLHEQFF.

V and J are TRBV18 and TRBJ1-6, with D tentatively TRBD1 (5 bases). V shed 3 bases and J shed 7 bases, with 7 bases lying between them. The CDR3 spans 13 residues. CDR1 is KGHSH and CDR2 is LQKENI in the germline V gene. The CDR3 sequence: CASSPRGNSPLHF. The CDR3 bases are TGTGCCAGCTCACCCCGGGGGAATTCACCCCTCCACTTT.

V usage is TRBV28 and J usage is TRBJ1-5, with TRBD1 identical over 8 bases. The CDR3 consists of 13 residues. V dropped 7 bases and J dropped 5; count of bases not matched to a gene: 4. Germline V CDR1 and CDR2: MDHEN, SYDVKM. In DNA form, the CDR3 reads TGTGCCAGCAAGACAGGGGCGGATCAGCCCCAGCATTTT. Translated: CASKTGADQPQHF. Together with reference TRBV28 and TRBJ1-5, the CDR3 gives the full variable domain: DVKVTQSSRYLVKRTGEKVFLECVQDMDHENMFWYRQDPGLGLRLIYFSYDVKMKEKGDIPEGYSVSREKKERFSLILESASTNQTSMYLCASKTGADQPQHFGDGTRLSIL.

This chain links TRBV6-5 with TRBJ2-2, with D tentatively TRBD1 (6 bases). The CDR3 is 14 residues long. Germline V gene data show CDR1 as MNHEY and CDR2 as SVGAGI. V was pared by 6 bases and J by 0 bases, with 8 bases between. Here the CDR3 DNA reads TGTGCCAGCAGAGGGACACCGAACACCGGGGAGCTGTTTTTT. Amino acids: CASRGTPNTGELFF.

The J gene is TRBJ1-1, the V gene TRBV6-1; 10 nucleotides match TRBD1. Germline V gene sequence: CDR1 MNHNS, CDR2 SASEGT. J was trimmed by 10 bases and V by 3 bases; bases with no gene match: 5. The CDR3 spans 13 residues. The CDR3 DNA reads as TGTGCCAGCAGTGACCGGGACAGGGGTAGAGCTTTCTTT. It encodes CASSDRDRGRAFF.

The chain uses TRBV6-1 and TRBJ2-5; TRBD2 matches at 11 bases. Trimming cost V 3 bases and J 4 bases; bases outside gene matches: 4. The CDR3 sequence is 15 residues long. Germline lookup yields CDR1 MNHNS and CDR2 SASEGT. CDR3 protein: CASSDSGGAGETQYF. In DNA, the CDR3 is TGTGCCAGCAGTGATAGCGGGGGGGCGGGAGAGACCCAGTACTTC.

This chain joins TRBV6-5 and TRBJ2-7; 10 bases map to TRBD1. Germline V gene lookup returns CDR1 MNHEY and CDR2 SVGAGI. The CDR3 is 14 amino acids. Trimming at V came to 2 bases and at J to 2 bases, leaving 0 bases not matched to a gene. DNA of the CDR3: TGTGCCAGCAGTTACGGACAGGGGGCCTACGAGCAGTACTTC. Amino acid sequence: CASSYGQGAYEQYF.

The chain is built from TRBV7-8 and TRBJ2-1; 11 bases fit TRBD2. This CDR3 contains 17 residues. V lost 4 bases, J lost 2 bases, and 7 bases stayed unmatched. The V gene's germline CDR1 is SGHVS and CDR2 FQNEAQ. In DNA, the CDR3 is TGTGCCAGCAGCTCCAAAACGACTAGCGGGGCCTACAATGAGCAGTTCTTC. This sequence encodes CASSSKTTSGAYNEQFF.

In DNA form, the CDR3 reads TGCGCCAGCAGCTCCGATACGGGACAGGTAGCCCAGGGCTATGGCTACACCTTC. Translation: CASSSDTGQVAQGYGYTF. This chain joins TRBV5-1 and TRBJ1-2; TRBD1 agrees at 8 bases. The V gene end was trimmed by 3 bases and the J gene end by 4 bases; junction bases not matched to a gene: 17. Germline values: CDR1 SGHRS, CDR2 YFSETQ. There are 18 residues in the CDR3. Using reference TRBV5-1 and TRBJ1-2 for the parts outside the CDR3, the full variable domain is KAGVTQTPRYLIKTRGQQVTLSCSPISGHRSVSWYQQTPGQGLQFLFEYFSETQRNKGNFPGRFSGRQFSNSRSEMNVSTLELGDSALYLCASSSDTGQVAQGYGYTFGSGTRLTVV.

The rearrangement joins TRBV19 to TRBJ1-5, with 12 bases identical to TRBD1. Germline lookup yields CDR1 LNHDA and CDR2 SQIVND (reference sequence). V dropped 3 bases and J dropped 2; count of bases not matched to a gene: 11. This CDR3 has 19 amino acids. CDR3 protein: CASSIRHGTGGNRNQPQHF. The CDR3 coding sequence is TGTGCCAGTAGTATTCGCCACGGGACAGGGGGCAATCGCAATCAGCCCCAGCATTTT. The variable domain in full, completed from reference TRBV19 and TRBJ1-5, reads DGGITQSPKYLFRKEGQNVTLSCEQNLNHDAMYWYRQDPGQGLRLIYYSQIVNDFQKGDIAEGYSVSREKKESFPLTVTSAQKNPTAFYLCASSIRHGTGGNRNQPQHFGDGTRLSIL.

This chain uses TRBV6-5 with TRBJ1-6, with 7 bases that match TRBD1. The CDR3 is 14 residues long. The germline gives CDR1 MNHEY, CDR2 SVGAGI. Unmatched junction bases numbered 9, after V lost 6 bases and J lost 10 bases. The CDR3 region is CASSSTGSGSPLHF. The CDR3 coding sequence is TGTGCCAGCAGCTCGACAGGGAGTGGCTCACCCCTCCACTTT.

This clone showed up just once. This CDR3 is also generated by other DNA sequences in the sample. The chain couples TRBV9 to TRBJ1-5, with D perhaps TRBD1 (5 bases). V gave up 2 bases and J gave up 2 bases, with 8 bases separating them. The CDR3 has 14 amino acids. Per the germline V gene, CDR1 is SGDLS and CDR2 is YYNGEE. The CDR3 loop is CASSVGGGNQPQHF. CDR3 nucleotides: TGTGCCAGCAGCGTGGGGGGGGGCAATCAGCCCCAGCATTTT.

Of note for this clone: At the DNA level, this CDR3 is encoded by other sequences in the same sample as well. The chain uses TRBV19 and TRBJ1-2, with 7 bases fitting TRBD1. The V and J ends lost 5 bases and 8 bases, in that order; junction bases with no gene match: 8. This CDR3 comprises 13 residues. Germline loops: CDR1 LNHDA, CDR2 SQIVND (reference sequence). Here the CDR3 reads CASSPWTGGGYTF. CDR3 coding DNA: TGTGCCAGTAGTCCCTGGACAGGAGGAGGCTACACCTTC.

V and J are TRBV11-2 and TRBJ2-1; perhaps TRBD2 as D (7 bases). In germline, CDR1 is SGHAT, CDR2 FQNNGV. This CDR3 has 13 residues. V gave up 1 base and J gave up 9 bases, with 10 bases separating them. The CDR3 protein is CASSLGGGSEQFF. In DNA form, the CDR3 reads TGTGCCAGCAGCTTAGGGGGGGGCTCTGAGCAGTTCTTC.

The chain has TRBV5-8 and TRBJ1-2; 7 positions agree with TRBD1. CDR3 length: 14 residues. The germline CDR1 and CDR2 sequences are SGHTS and YDEGEE. V dropped 0 bases and J dropped 4; count of bases not matched to a gene: 3. The CDR3 coding sequence is TGTGCCAGCAGCTTGGGACGGGACAGCTATGGCTACACCTTC. This codes for CASSLGRDSYGYTF.

V gene TRBV4-1 combines with J gene TRBJ1-4; weak D call: TRBD1 (6 bases). Germline V lookup: CDR1 MGHRA, CDR2 YSYEKL. The CDR3 runs to 15 residues. V dropped 4 bases and J dropped 8 bases, with 17 bases sitting between them. The chain's CDR3 is CASSLGAGTVEKLFF. As DNA, the CDR3 is TGCGCCAGCAGCCTGGGGGCAGGGACGGTGGAAAAACTGTTTTTT.

The V call is TRBV10-3, the J call TRBJ1-2, with 7 nucleotides matching TRBD1. The CDR3 covers 12 residues. With 3 bases clipped from V and 8 bases from J, the junction kept 3 bases outside the gene matches. In germline, CDR1 is ENHRY, CDR2 SYGVKD. The DNA of the CDR3 is TGTGCCATCAGTGACAGGGGGTCAGGCTACACCTTC. This gives the protein CAISDRGSGYTF.

The chain recombines TRBV6-1 with TRBJ2-1; 9 bases map to TRBD2. V shed 4 bases and J 1 base; nucleotides not matched to a gene: 8. This CDR3 spans 17 amino acids. Germline V gene lookup returns CDR1 MNHNS and CDR2 SASEGT. The CDR3 region is CASSGHRGGASYNEQFF. For the CDR3, the DNA is TGTGCCAGCAGTGGACACCGCGGGGGGGCGTCCTACAATGAGCAGTTCTTC.

The rearrangement uses TRBV7-3 and TRBJ2-1, with D possibly being TRBD2 (6 bases). V lost 2 bases, J lost 6 bases, and 14 bases lay in between. This CDR3 comprises 15 residues. Germline values: CDR1 SGHTA, CDR2 FQGTGA. The CDR3 coding sequence is TGTGCCAGCAGCTTAGGGCAGGGAGGTAGCAATGAGCAGTTCTTC. Protein: CASSLGQGGSNEQFF.

This clone was seen a few times. V is TRBV13 and J is TRBJ1-3, with TRBD1 as a possible D gene (5 bases). V lost 7 bases and J lost 0, with 10 bases in between. The CDR3 runs to 14 residues. The germline V gene has CDR1 PRHDT and CDR2 FYEKMQ (reference sequence). CDR3 nucleotide sequence: TGTGCCAGCAAGGGGCGGGGCTCTGGAAACACCATATATTTT. It codes for CASKGRGSGNTIYF.

The chain combines TRBV6-6 with TRBJ1-2; unclear D gene. The V gene lost 5 bases and the J gene lost 5 bases, with 9 bases spanning the gap. CDR1 MNHNY and CDR2 SVGAGI come from the germline V gene (reference sequence). The CDR3 contains 12 residues. The CDR3 DNA follows: TGTGCCAGCAGTCCAGATCCGTATGGCTACACCTTC. It specifies CASSPDPYGYTF.

CDR3: CASSLDQRSGNTIYF. CDR3 DNA sequence: TGTGCCAGCAGCTTAGATCAGCGGTCTGGAAACACCATATATTTT. The J gene is TRBJ1-3, the V gene TRBV7-2; no firm D call. CDR1 is SGHTA, CDR2 FQGNSA, per germline. The CDR3 extends over 15 amino acids. Trimming took 1 base from V and 1 from J, leaving 8 bases between them.

This clone appeared a single time. The V call is TRBV6-5, the J call TRBJ1-6; a possible D gene is TRBD1 (5 bases). Trimming removed 4 bases at V and 7 bases at J, with 14 bases between. The CDR3 covers 15 residues. Germline V gene sequence: CDR1 MNHEY, CDR2 SVGAGI. The CDR3 loop reads CASSSPGRSNSPLHF. In DNA form, the CDR3 reads TGTGCCAGCAGTTCCCCAGGGAGGAGCAATTCACCCCTCCACTTT.

This chain joins TRBV15 and TRBJ1-3; the D gene is possibly TRBD1 (5 bases). V shed 0 bases and J shed 0 bases, with 12 bases lying between them. The length of the CDR3 is 17 residues. CDR1 is LNHNV and CDR2 is YYDKDF in the germline V gene (reference sequence). CDR3 protein: CATSRDYTGRSGNTIYF. CDR3 DNA sequence: TGTGCCACCAGCAGAGATTATACAGGCCGCTCTGGAAACACCATATATTTT.

The CDR3 DNA reads as TGCAGCGTTGTTTCAGGGGGTTCAGATACGCAGTATTTT. Protein product: CSVVSGGSDTQYF. The chain is built from TRBV29-1 and TRBJ2-3; 7 nucleotides align to TRBD1. CDR1 is SQVTM and CDR2 is ANQGSEA in the germline V gene. There are 13 residues in the CDR3. The V gene end was trimmed by 4 bases and the J gene end by 4 bases; junction bases not matched to a gene: 5.

The sample holds one count of this clone. The chain joins TRBV3-1 (or the pseudogene TRBV3-2) to TRBJ2-3; 11 nucleotides match TRBD1. The CDR3 is 14 residues long. The germline V gene has CDR1 LGHDT and CDR2 YNNKEL (reference sequence). The junction had 3 bases not matched to a gene; V was cut back by 3 bases and J by 7 bases. This CDR3 reads CASSHGQGAHTQYF. CDR3 nucleotides: TGTGCCAGCAGCCATGGACAGGGGGCACATACGCAGTATTTT.

The chain combines TRBV25-1 with TRBJ1-1; D not certain. CDR3 length: 12 amino acids. V was shortened by 0 bases and J by 9 bases, with 8 bases between the two germline ends. Per germline, CDR1 MGHDK and CDR2 SYGVNS. This chain's CDR3 is CASSEYPSQAFF. The CDR3, as DNA: TGTGCCAGCAGTGAATATCCATCCCAAGCTTTCTTT.

The genes are TRBV28 and TRBJ1-5, with 9 bases lining up with TRBD1. The CDR3 length is 16 residues. Trimming removed 6 bases from V and 4 bases from J; junction bases left unmatched: 10. Germline V gene data show CDR1 as MDHEN and CDR2 as SYDVKM. The CDR3 loop is CASRLRTGEDNQPQHF. CDR3 DNA sequence: TGTGCCAGCAGGTTACGGACAGGGGAAGATAATCAGCCCCAGCATTTT.

Regarding this clone: The identical CDR3 is also encoded by other nucleotide sequences in the sample. This chain links TRBV5-4 with TRBJ2-7; 8 bases line up with TRBD1. The germline gives CDR1 SGHNT, CDR2 YYREEE (reference sequence). J gave up 2 bases and V 2 bases, and 6 bases lay outside the gene matches. CDR3 length equals 15 residues. CDR3 residues: CASSLDRGQTYEQYF. The CDR3 coding sequence is TGTGCCAGCAGCTTAGACAGGGGCCAAACCTACGAGCAGTACTTC.